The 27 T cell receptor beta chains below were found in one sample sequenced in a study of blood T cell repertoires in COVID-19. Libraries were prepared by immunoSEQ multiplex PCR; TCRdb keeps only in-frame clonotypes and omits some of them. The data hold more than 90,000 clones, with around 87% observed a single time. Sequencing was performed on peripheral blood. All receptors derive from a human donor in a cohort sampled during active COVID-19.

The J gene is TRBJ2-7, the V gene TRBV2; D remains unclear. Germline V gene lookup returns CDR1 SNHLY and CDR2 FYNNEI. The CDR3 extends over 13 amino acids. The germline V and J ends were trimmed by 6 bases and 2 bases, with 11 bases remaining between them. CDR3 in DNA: TGTGCCAGCAGCGAACTAAACGCCTACGAGCAGTACTTC. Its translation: CASSELNAYEQYF.

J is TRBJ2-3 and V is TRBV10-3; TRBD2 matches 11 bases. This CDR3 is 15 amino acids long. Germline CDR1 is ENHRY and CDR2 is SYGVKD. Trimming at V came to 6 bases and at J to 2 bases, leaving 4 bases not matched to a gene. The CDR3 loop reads CAIRRLAGPTDTQYF. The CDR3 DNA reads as TGTGCCATCAGGCGACTAGCGGGGCCCACAGATACGCAGTATTTT.

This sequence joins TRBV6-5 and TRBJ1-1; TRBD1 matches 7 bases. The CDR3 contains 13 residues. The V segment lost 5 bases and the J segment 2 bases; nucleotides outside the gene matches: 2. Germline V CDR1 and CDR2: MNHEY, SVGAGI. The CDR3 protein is CASSNRGNTEAFF. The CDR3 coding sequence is TGTGCCAGCAGTAACAGGGGAAACACTGAAGCTTTCTTT.

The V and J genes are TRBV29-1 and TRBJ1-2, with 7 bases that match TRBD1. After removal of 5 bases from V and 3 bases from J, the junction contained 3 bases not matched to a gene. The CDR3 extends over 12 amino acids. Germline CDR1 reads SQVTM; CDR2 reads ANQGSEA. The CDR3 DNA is TGCAGCGTTTCCAGGGGGGACTATGGCTACACCTTC. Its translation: CSVSRGDYGYTF.

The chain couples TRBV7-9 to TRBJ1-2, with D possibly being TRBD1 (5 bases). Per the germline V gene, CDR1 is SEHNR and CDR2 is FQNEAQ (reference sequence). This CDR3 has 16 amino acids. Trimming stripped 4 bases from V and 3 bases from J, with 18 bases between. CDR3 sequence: CASSSRVNPGHYGYTF. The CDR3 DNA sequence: TGTGCCAGCAGCTCCAGGGTAAACCCTGGGCACTATGGCTACACCTTC.

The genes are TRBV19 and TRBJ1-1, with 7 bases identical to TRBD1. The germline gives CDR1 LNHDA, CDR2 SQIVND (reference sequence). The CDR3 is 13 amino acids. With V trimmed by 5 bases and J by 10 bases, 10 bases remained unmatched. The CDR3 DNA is TGTGCCAGTAGTTCTAAAACAGGGGCTGCAGCTTTCTTT. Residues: CASSSKTGAAAFF.

The CDR3 is CASSDLRTGTYNEQFF. CDR3 DNA sequence: TGTGCCAGCAGTGATCTCCGGACTGGGACCTACAATGAGCAGTTCTTC. V and J are TRBV6-4 and TRBJ2-1; TRBD2 might be the D (5 bases). Germline assignment: CDR1 MRHNA and CDR2 SNTAGT. The CDR3 has 16 residues. The V end lost 3 bases, the J end lost 2 bases, and 14 bases lay between the germline ends.

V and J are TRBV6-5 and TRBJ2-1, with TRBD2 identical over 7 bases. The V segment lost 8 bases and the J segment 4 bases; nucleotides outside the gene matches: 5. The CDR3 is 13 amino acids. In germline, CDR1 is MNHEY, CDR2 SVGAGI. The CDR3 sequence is CASRSSGYNEQFF. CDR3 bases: TGTGCCAGCCGGTCTAGCGGTTACAATGAGCAGTTCTTC.

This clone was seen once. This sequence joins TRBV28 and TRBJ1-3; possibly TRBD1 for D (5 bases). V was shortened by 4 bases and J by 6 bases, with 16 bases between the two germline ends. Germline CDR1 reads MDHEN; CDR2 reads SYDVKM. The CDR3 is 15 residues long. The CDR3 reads CASSSPGRVANTIYF. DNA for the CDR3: TGTGCCAGCAGTTCGCCGGGCAGGGTCGCAAACACCATATATTTT.

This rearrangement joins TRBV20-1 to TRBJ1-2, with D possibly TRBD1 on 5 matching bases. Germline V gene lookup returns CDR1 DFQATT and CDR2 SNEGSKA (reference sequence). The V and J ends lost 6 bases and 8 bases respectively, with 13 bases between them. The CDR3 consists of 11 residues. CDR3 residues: CSALTGGGYTF. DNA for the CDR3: TGCAGTGCCCTTACAGGTGGAGGCTACACCTTC.

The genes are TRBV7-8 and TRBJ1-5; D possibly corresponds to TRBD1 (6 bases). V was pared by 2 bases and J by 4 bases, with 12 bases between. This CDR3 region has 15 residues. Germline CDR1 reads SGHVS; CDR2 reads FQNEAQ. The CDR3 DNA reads TGTGCCAGCAGCTTATCGGGGGGCCGAAATCAGCCCCAGCATTTT. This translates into CASSLSGGRNQPQHF.

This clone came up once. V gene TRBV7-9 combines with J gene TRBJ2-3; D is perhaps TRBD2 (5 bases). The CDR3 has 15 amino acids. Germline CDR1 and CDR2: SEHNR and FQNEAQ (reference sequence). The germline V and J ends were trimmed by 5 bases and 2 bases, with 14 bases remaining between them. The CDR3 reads CASSPAERNTDTQYF. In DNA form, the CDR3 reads TGTGCCAGCAGCCCCGCGGAGCGGAACACAGATACGCAGTATTTT.

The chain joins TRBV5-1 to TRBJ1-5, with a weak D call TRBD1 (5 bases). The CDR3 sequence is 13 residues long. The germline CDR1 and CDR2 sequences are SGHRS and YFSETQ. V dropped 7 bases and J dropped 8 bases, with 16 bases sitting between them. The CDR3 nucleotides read TGCGCCAGCGCTGGCCTGGGGCCGGAGCCCCAGCATTTT. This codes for CASAGLGPEPQHF.

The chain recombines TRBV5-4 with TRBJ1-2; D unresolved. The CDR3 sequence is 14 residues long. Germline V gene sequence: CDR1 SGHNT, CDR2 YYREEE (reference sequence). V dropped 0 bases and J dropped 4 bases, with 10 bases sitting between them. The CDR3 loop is CASSLALVTYGYTF. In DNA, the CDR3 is TGTGCCAGCAGCTTGGCTCTAGTTACCTATGGCTACACCTTC.

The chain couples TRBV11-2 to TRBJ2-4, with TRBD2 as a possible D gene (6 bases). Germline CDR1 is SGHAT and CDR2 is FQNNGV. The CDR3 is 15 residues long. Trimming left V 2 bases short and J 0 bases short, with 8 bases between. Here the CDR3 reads CASSLRGLAKNIQYF. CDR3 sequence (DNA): TGTGCCAGCAGCTTACGGGGGTTAGCCAAAAACATTCAGTACTTC.

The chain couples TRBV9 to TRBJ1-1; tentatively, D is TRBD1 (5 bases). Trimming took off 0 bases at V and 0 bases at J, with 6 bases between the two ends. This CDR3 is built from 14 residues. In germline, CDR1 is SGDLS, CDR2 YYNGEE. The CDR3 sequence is CASSVGQMNTEAFF. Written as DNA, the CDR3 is TGTGCCAGCAGCGTAGGACAGATGAACACTGAAGCTTTCTTT.

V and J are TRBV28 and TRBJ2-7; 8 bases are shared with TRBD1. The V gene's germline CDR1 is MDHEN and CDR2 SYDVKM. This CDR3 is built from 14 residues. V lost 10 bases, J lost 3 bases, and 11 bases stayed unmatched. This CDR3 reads CATSNQGASYEQYF. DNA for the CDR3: TGTGCCACTTCCAACCAGGGGGCAAGCTACGAGCAGTACTTC.

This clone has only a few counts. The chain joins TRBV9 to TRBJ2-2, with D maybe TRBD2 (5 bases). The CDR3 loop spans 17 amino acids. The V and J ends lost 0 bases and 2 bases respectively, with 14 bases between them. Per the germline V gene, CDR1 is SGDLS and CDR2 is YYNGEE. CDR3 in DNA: TGTGCCAGCAGCGTAGATCTCCCAGCGGATAACACCGGGGAGCTGTTTTTT. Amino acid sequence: CASSVDLPADNTGELFF. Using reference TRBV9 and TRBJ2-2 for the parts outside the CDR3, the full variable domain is DSGVTQTPKHLITATGQRVTLRCSPRSGDLSVYWYQQSLDQGLQFLIQYYNGEERAKGNILERFSAQQFPDLHSELNLSSLELGDSALYFCASSVDLPADNTGELFFGEGSRLTVL.

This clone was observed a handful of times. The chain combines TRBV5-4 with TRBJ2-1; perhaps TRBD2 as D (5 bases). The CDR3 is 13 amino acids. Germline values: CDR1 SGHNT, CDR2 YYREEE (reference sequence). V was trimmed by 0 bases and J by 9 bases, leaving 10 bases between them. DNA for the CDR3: TGTGCCAGCAGCTTGGTAGCGTCTGGTGAGCAGTTCTTC. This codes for CASSLVASGEQFF.

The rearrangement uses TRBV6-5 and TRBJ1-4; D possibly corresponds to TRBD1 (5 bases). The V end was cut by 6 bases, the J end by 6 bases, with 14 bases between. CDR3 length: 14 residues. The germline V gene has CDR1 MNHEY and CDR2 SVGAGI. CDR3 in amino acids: CASRAGRDYEKLFF. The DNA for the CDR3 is TGTGCCAGCAGAGCCGGACGGGACTATGAAAAACTGTTTTTT.

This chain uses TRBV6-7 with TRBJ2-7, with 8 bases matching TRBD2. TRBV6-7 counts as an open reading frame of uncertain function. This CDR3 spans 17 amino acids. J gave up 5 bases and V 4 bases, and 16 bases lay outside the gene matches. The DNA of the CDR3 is TGTGCCAGCAGTTGGGTCAGCGGGAGAGACCTTTGGGACGAGCAGTACTTC. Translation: CASSWVSGRDLWDEQYF.

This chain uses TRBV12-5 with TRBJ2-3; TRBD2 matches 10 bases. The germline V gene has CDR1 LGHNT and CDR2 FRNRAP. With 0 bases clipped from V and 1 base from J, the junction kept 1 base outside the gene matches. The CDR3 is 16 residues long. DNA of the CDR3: TGTGCTAGTGGTTTGGTAAGCGGGGGGGGCACAGATACGCAGTATTTT. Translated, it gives CASGLVSGGGTDTQYF.

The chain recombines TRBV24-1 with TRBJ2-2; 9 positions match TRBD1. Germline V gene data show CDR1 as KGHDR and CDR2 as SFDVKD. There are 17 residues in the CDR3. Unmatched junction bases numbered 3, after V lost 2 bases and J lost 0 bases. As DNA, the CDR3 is TGTGCCACCAGTGATTGGGGGACAGGGACGAACACCGGGGAGCTGTTTTTT. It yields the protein CATSDWGTGTNTGELFF.

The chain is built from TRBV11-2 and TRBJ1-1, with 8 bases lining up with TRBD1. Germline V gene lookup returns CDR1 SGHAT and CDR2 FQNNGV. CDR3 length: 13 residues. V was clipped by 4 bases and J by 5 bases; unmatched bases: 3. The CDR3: CASSSQGATEAFF. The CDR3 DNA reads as TGTGCCAGCAGCTCGCAGGGGGCAACTGAAGCTTTCTTT. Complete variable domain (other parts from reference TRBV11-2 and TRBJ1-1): EAGVAQSPRYKIIEKRQSVAFWCNPISGHATLYWYQQILGQGPKLLIQFQNNGVVDDSQLPKDRFSAERLKGVDSTLKIQPAKLEDSAVYLCASSSQGATEAFFGQGTRLTVV.

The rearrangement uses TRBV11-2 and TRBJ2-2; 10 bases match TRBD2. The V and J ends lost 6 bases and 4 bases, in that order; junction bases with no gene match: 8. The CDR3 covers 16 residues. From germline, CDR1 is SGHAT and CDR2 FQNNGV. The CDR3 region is CASSSPGLAITGELFF. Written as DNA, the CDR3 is TGTGCCAGCAGTTCTCCGGGACTAGCGATCACCGGGGAGCTGTTTTTT.

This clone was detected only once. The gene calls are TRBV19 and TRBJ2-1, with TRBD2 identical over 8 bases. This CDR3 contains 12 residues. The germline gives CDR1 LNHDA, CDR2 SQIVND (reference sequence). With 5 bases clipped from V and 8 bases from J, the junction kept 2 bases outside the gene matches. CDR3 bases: TGTGCCAGTAGTCTTAGCGGGGATGAGCAGTTCTTC. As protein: CASSLSGDEQFF.

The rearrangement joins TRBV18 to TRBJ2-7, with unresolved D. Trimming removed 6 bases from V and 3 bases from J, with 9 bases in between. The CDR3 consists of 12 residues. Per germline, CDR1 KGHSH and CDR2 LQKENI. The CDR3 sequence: CASSGVRYEQYF. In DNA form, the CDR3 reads TGTGCCAGCTCTGGAGTCCGCTACGAGCAGTACTTC.